This T cell receptor (beta chain) appears in the sequencing data of a study of blood T cell repertoires in COVID-19. As for the study in general: The analysed material was cDNA or gDNA that came from T cells, B-cell-depleted T cells, or PBMCs.

The study recruited people aged roughly 18 to 89 years across 20 to 30 US areas. Participants' own reports of clinical history determined their cohort assignment. V lost 9 bases and J 1 base, leaving 11 bases between the germline ends. The germline CDR1 and CDR2 sequences are KGHDR and SFDVKD. The CDR3 is 13 amino acids. In the original analysis: For nucleated cells, counts were estimated from reference gene primer amplification. The assay was immunoSEQ multiplex PCR, and TCRdb's table has in-frame clones only and misses some. The V and J calls and clone size come from that table; D and trimming were worked out from the DNA. The sample lists some 380,000 clones, 88% occurring once.

Material: PBMCs or T cells enriched from blood (not recorded which). The gene calls are TRBV24-1 and TRBJ2-5; tentatively, D is TRBD1 (5 bases). The sequence derives from a woman aged 40 to 50 with acute COVID-19. The CDR3 DNA sequence: TGTGCCACCTCTGACAGCTCCCAAGAGACCCAGTACTTC. It encodes CATSDSSQETQYF.